The 2 T cell receptor beta chains listed next were all sequenced from one sample in a study of blood T cell repertoires in COVID-19. The protocol was immunoSEQ multiplex PCR, while the TCRdb copy is restricted to in-frame clones and leaves out a portion. The sample includes some 290,000 clones, 90% of them seen just once. The sequencing sample was made of PBMCs or T cells enriched from blood (not recorded which). The source is a young woman who had been exposed to COVID-19.

The chain has TRBV5-1 and TRBJ2-7; 9 positions match TRBD1. J was trimmed by 6 bases and V by 0 bases; bases with no gene match: 4. The CDR3 totals 14 residues. Germline V lookup: CDR1 SGHRS, CDR2 YFSETQ. CDR3 residues: CASSLDRGQGEQYF. The CDR3 DNA sequence: TGCGCCAGCAGCTTGGACAGGGGGCAGGGCGAGCAGTACTTC. The full variable domain, completed using reference TRBV5-1 and TRBJ2-7, is KAGVTQTPRYLIKTRGQQVTLSCSPISGHRSVSWYQQTPGQGLQFLFEYFSETQRNKGNFPGRFSGRQFSNSRSEMNVSTLELGDSALYLCASSLDRGQGEQYFGPGTRLTVT.

V and J are TRBV29-1 and TRBJ2-7, with a weak D call TRBD1 (6 bases). Germline V CDR1 and CDR2: SQVTM, ANQGSEA. The germline V and J ends were trimmed by 4 bases and 2 bases, with 15 bases remaining between them. The CDR3 is made up of 14 amino acids. The DNA for the CDR3 is TGCAGCGTTGTCATAGACAGGTTTCCCTACGAGCAGTACTTC. The encoded protein is CSVVIDRFPYEQYF.